This TCR beta chain was sequenced during a study of cytomegalovirus exposure and HLA in healthy donors. The study, taken as a whole, reports: Immune exposure was documented only through CMV serostatus.

This CDR3 region has 15 residues. Germline CDR1 SGHTA, CDR2 FQGNSA. V shed 1 base and J shed 5 bases, with 11 bases lying between them. Concerning this clone itself: Its antigen remains unidentified.

The primer mix had 60 Vbeta and 13 Jbeta primers. Clones were sequenced by immunoSEQ multiplex PCR, and TCRdb holds only the in-frame ones, with some missing. The sample holds tens of thousands of clones, 82% seen once. This receptor was identified in a man between 18 and 35 years old in good health and CMV-seronegative. The rearrangement links TRBV7-2 to TRBJ1-4, with D perhaps matching TRBD1 (5 bases). The material sequenced was PBMCs. The CDR3 reads CASSLVGRVNEKLFF. The CDR3 DNA sequence: TGTGCCAGCAGCTTAGTGGGCAGGGTCAATGAAAAACTGTTTTTT.